This TCR beta chain was identified in a study of T cells in Graves' hyperthyroidism and ophthalmopathy. Amplified TCR beta CDR3 regions derived from RNA transcripts. Researchers ran a first-round RT-PCR on the TCR CDR3 using the HTBI primer set. TCRdb used MiXCR to reprocess the multiplex PCR reads, holding one entry per CDR3 protein. The sample holds about 640,000 distinct CDR3 sequences, around 20% seen once. The CDR3 sequence is 14 residues long. V was clipped by 1 base and J by 8 bases, with 12 bases between them. From germline, CDR1 is LNHNV and CDR2 YYDKDF (reference sequence). The specimen was blood. This TCR came from a man aged 25-40 years with Graves' ophthalmopathy. The V gene is TRBV15, the J gene TRBJ2-1; D is ambiguous. CDR3 DNA: TGTGCCACCAGCAGAGGCCAAGGGTCGGATGAGCAGTTCTTC. Amino acid sequence: CATSRGQGSDEQFF. The full variable domain, rest sourced from reference TRBV15 and TRBJ2-1, is DAMVIQNPRYQVTQFGKPVTLSCSQTLNHNVMYWYQQKSSQAPKLLFHYYDKDFNNEADTPDNFQSRRPNTSFCFLDIRSPGLGDTAMYLCATSRGQGSDEQFFGPGTRLTVL.